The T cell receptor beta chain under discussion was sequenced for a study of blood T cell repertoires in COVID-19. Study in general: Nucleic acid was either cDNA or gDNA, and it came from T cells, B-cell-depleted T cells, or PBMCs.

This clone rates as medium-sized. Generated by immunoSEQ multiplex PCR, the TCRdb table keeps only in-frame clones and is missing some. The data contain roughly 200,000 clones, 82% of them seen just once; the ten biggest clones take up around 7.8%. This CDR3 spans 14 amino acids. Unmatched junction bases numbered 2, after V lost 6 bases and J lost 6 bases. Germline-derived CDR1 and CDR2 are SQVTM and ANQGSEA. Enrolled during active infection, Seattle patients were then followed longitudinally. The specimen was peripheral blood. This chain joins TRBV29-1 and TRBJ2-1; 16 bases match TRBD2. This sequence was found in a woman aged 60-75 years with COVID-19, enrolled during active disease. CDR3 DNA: TGCAGCGTCGGGACTAGCGGGGGGGGCAATGAGCAGTTCTTC. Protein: CSVGTSGGGNEQFF.